This is a list of T cell receptor beta chains from one sample in a study of radiation and T cells in renal cell carcinoma. Produced via immunoSEQ multiplex PCR; TCRdb's table is partial and in-frame only. In the table there are some 130,000 clones, about 81% of which are singletons. Sequenced material: blood, taken from a patient whose treatment included radiotherapy and nephrectomy. The receptors were gathered from a woman aged 55-75 years with renal cell carcinoma. Each CDR3 is given with its conserved first and last residue. Fields, in order: V gene, D gene, clone size, J gene, CDR3 DNA, CDR3 protein. A D gene is named only where the DNA matches it firmly. Only some rows state a clone size, as once, few, many or a class for expanded clones.

TRBV27,.,.,TRBJ1-4,TGTGCCAGCAGTCTAATAGCCGGGCCCCCGATGGAGAAACTGTTTTTT,CASSLIAGPPMEKLFF
TRBV19,TRBD1,few,TRBJ1-4,TGTGCCAGTAGCCCCAGGACAGGGGGCCCTACTGAAAAACTGTTTTTT,CASSPRTGGPTEKLFF
TRBV28,.,.,TRBJ1-1,TGTGCCAGCAGACCGCTACTCAAGGGGAGCGCTGAAGCTTTCTTT,CASRPLLKGSAEAFF
TRBV7-3,.,.,TRBJ2-7,TGTGCCAGCAGCCTCGGGAGCGCGAGTGGGGAGCAGTACTTC,CASSLGSASGEQYF
TRBV11-2,.,.,TRBJ2-1,TGTGCCAGCAGCTTAGGAGGGTGGGGGTCAGCACAGCAGTTCTTC,CASSLGGWGSAQQFF
TRBV9,.,.,TRBJ2-3,TGTGCCAGCAGCGTAGCTGGGTCAAGCGGCACAGATACGCAGTATTTT,CASSVAGSSGTDTQYF
TRBV28,.,.,TRBJ1-2,TGTGCCAGCAGTTCTACAGAGTTCTATGGCTACACCTTC,CASSSTEFYGYTF
TRBV10-3,.,.,TRBJ2-5,TGTGCCATCAGTGATCAAACAGGGATAGAGGCCCAGTACTTC,CAISDQTGIEAQYF
TRBV6-1,.,.,TRBJ1-5,TGTGCCAGCAGTGAAGTGCCGAAGGATCAGCCCCAGCATTTT,CASSEVPKDQPQHF
TRBV27,TRBD2,.,TRBJ2-2,TGTGCCAGCAGTACTAGCGGGAGGTCTGGGGAGCTGTTTTTT,CASSTSGRSGELFF
TRBV4-3,TRBD2,.,TRBJ2-7,TGCGCCAGCAGCCAGGATCTGACTAGCGGGAGAAACGACGAGCAGTACTTC,CASSQDLTSGRNDEQYF
TRBV5-4,TRBD1,.,TRBJ2-5,TGTGCCAGCAGCGCGGGACAGGGGGGAGAGACCCAGTACTTC,CASSAGQGGETQYF
TRBV30,TRBD2,.,TRBJ2-2,TGTGCCTATCCCCCTTTTGGCGGGAGCACCGGGGAGCTGTTTTTT,CAYPPFGGSTGELFF
TRBV11-2,TRBD2,.,TRBJ2-7,TGTGCCAGCAGCTTAACATCGCGGGGGGGCGGTACCTACTACGAGCAGTACTTC,CASSLTSRGGGTYYEQYF
TRBV28,.,.,TRBJ1-2,TGTGCCAGCAATTCAGGGAACTATGGCTACACCTTC,CASNSGNYGYTF
TRBV7-9,TRBD1,.,TRBJ2-7,TGTGCCAGCAGCTTATCCCGGGACAGCTACGAGCAGTACTTC,CASSLSRDSYEQYF
TRBV7-2,.,.,TRBJ1-2,TGTGCCAGCAGCTTAGACTCGGGAGCTAACTATGGCTACACCTTC,CASSLDSGANYGYTF
TRBV18,.,once,TRBJ2-7,TGTGCCAGCTCCCGGACTCCGGGACACTCCTCCTACGAGCAGTACTTC,CASSRTPGHSSYEQYF
TRBV4-2,.,.,TRBJ2-2,TGTGCCAGCAGCCAAGATACCGGGGCGAACACCGGGGAGCTGTTTTTT,CASSQDTGANTGELFF
TRBV19,TRBD2,few,TRBJ2-1,TGTGCCAGTAGTATAAGAGCGGGAGTGGCCTACAATGAGCAGTTCTTC,CASSIRAGVAYNEQFF
TRBV5-6,.,.,TRBJ1-1,TGTGCCAGCCGACCGGAGGGTCCGAACACTGAAGCTTTCTTT,CASRPEGPNTEAFF
TRBV30,TRBD1,.,TRBJ2-6,TGTGCCAGCGGGACAGGGTGGTTGGGGGCCAACGTCCTGACTTTC,CASGTGWLGANVLTF
TRBV2,TRBD1,few,TRBJ1-1,TGTGCCAGCAGCGGACAGGTGAACACTGAAGCTTTCTTT,CASSGQVNTEAFF
TRBV5-1,TRBD2,.,TRBJ2-1,TGCGCCAGCAGCTTCCGCGGGGGAGAAAGCTCCTACAATGAGCAGTTCTTC,CASSFRGGESSYNEQFF
TRBV5-6,.,.,TRBJ1-4,TGTGCCAGCAGCCCGGGAGTATCCTTAGAGACAGCAACTAATGAAAAACTGTTTTTT,CASSPGVSLETATNEKLFF
TRBV6-6,.,.,TRBJ2-2,TGTGCCAGCAGAGGGACGGATGTCACCGGGGAGCTGTTTTTT,CASRGTDVTGELFF
TRBV6-1,TRBD1,once,TRBJ2-7,TGTGCCAGCAGTGGGTCGACAGGGGTAAGCAACGAGCAGTACTTC,CASSGSTGVSNEQYF
TRBV28,TRBD1,.,TRBJ1-1,TGTGCCAGCACCCTCGGGTCAGGGGGGAACACTGAAGCTTTCTTT,CASTLGSGGNTEAFF
TRBV28,TRBD1,.,TRBJ1-5,TGTGCCAGCAGTTTATTCGAGGGGGCGCAGCCCCAGCATTTT,CASSLFEGAQPQHF
TRBV30,TRBD1,.,TRBJ1-2,TGTGCCTGGAGTGCCAGGGGGGGCTATGGCTACACCTTC,CAWSARGGYGYTF
TRBV5-1,TRBD1,.,TRBJ1-2,TGCGCCAGCAGCCAGACAGGGGATTCGGGCTACACCTTC,CASSQTGDSGYTF